Given below is one TCR beta chain in context. The length of the CDR3 is 16 residues. From germline, CDR1 is SNHLY and CDR2 FYNNEI. The V gene lost 5 bases and the J gene lost 0 bases, with 14 bases spanning the gap. Assay: immunoSEQ multiplex PCR; the TCRdb copy retains only in-frame clones and omits some. The table has 88,000 or so clones, roughly 90% seen once. The sample is drawn from a study of T cells in tuberculosis. Cells were sorted from thawed PBMC rested overnight and stained with GMM-loaded CD1B tetramer, viability dye and anti-CD3. The CD1B tetramers carried C32 glucose monomycolate purified from Rhodococcus equi. Before cryopreservation, the sorted PBMC lost their CD14-expressing monocytes.

The rearrangement links TRBV2 to TRBJ1-3; D is ambiguous. The sample taken for sequencing was CD1b-GMM tetramer-negative cells sorted from PBMCs. This receptor was obtained from an adult woman with latent tuberculosis. CDR3: CASSYLGSRSGNTIYF. CDR3 bases: TGTGCCAGCAGTTATCTAGGTAGTCGCTCTGGAAACACCATATATTTT.